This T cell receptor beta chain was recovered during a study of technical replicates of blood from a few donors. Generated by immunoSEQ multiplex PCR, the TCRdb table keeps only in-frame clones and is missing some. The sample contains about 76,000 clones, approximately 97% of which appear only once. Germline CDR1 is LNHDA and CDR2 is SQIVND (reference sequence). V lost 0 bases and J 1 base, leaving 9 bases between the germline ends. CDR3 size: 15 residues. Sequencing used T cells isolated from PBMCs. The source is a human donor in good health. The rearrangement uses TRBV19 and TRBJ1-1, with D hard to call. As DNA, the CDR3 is TGTGCCAGTAGTATAGACGGTCCCCCGAACACTGAAGCTTTCTTT. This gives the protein CASSIDGPPNTEAFF.